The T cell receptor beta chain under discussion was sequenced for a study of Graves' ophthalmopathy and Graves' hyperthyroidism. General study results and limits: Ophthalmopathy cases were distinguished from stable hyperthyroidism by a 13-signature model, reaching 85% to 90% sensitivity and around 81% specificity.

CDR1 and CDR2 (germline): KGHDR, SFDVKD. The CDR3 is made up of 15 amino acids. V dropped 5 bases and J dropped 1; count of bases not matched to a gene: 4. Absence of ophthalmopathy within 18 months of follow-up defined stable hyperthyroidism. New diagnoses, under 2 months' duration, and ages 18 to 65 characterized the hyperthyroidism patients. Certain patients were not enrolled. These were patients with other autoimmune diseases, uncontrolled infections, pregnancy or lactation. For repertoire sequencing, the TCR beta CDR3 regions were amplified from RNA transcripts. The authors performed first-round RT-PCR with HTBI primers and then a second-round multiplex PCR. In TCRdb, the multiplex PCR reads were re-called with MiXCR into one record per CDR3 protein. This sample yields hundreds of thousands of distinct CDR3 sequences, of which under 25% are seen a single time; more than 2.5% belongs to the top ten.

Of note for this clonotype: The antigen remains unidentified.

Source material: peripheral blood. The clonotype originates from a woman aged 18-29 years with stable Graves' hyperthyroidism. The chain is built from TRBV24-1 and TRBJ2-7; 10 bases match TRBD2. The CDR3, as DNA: TGTGCCACCAGTGCCAGACTAGCGGGTTCCTACGAGCAGTACTTC. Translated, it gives CATSARLAGSYEQYF.